Listed here are 4 T cell receptor beta chains from one sample, sequenced in a study of shared clonotypes between healthy human individuals. Assay: immunoSEQ multiplex PCR; the TCRdb copy retains only in-frame clones and omits some. The sample consists of over a million clones, roughly 96% of them appearing once. Material: naive CD4+ T cells sorted from blood. The sample's subset: CD45RA+ positively selected. The receptors were gathered from a man aged 30-40 years in good health.

The rearrangement uses TRBV5-1 and TRBJ2-3; 15 bases line up with TRBD2. CDR1 is SGHRS, CDR2 YFSETQ, per germline. The CDR3 loop spans 15 amino acids. The junction had 3 bases not matched to a gene; V was cut back by 6 bases and J by 4 bases. The CDR3 nucleotides read TGCGCCAGCACGGGACTAGCGGGGGGAGCAGATACGCAGTATTTT. Its protein product is CASTGLAGGADTQYF.

V is TRBV5-5 and J is TRBJ2-5; tentatively, D is TRBD1 (5 bases). Gene TRBJ2-7 matches the end of the DNA better, so the J call may be wrong. Germline CDR1 and CDR2: SGHKS and YYEKEE (reference sequence). The CDR3 contains 15 residues. The CDR3 is CASSHTRQGTYEQYF. The CDR3 region has the DNA TGTGCCAGCAGCCATACCCGCCAGGGCACCTACGAGCAGTACTTC.

The rearrangement uses TRBV10-3 and TRBJ2-3, with D possibly TRBD2 on 6 matching bases. The CDR3 runs 16 residues. V shed 4 bases and J shed 3 bases, with 17 bases lying between them. Germline CDR1 reads ENHRY; CDR2 reads SYGVKD. CDR3 protein: CAISAGVAANTDTQYF. The CDR3 DNA reads TGTGCCATCAGTGCCGGGGTAGCGGCAAATACAGATACGCAGTATTTT.

V gene TRBV18 combines with J gene TRBJ1-4; a weak D match, TRBD1 (5 bases). V was cut by 2 bases and J by 4 bases, with 11 bases left in between. Germline CDR1 is KGHSH and CDR2 is LQKENI. The length of the CDR3 is 15 residues. The DNA of the CDR3 is TGTGCCAGCTCACCAGTCGGGGCCGTTAATGAAAAACTGTTTTTT. Translating gives CASSPVGAVNEKLFF.